The T cell receptor beta chain under discussion was sequenced for a study of CD8 T cells in Susac syndrome. The authors reverse transcribed roughly 0.5 to 1 ug RNA with random hexamers. The authors amplified TCR beta CDR3 across 54 Vbeta and 13 Jbeta using immunoSEQ multiplex PCR. TCRdb processed the immunoSEQ multiplex PCR reads anew with MiXCR; each CDR3 protein has one entry. The sample holds more than 65,000 distinct CDR3 sequences, approximately 94% seen once. Germline V gene lookup returns CDR1 SEHNR and CDR2 FQNEAQ (reference sequence). The CDR3 is 13 amino acids. V shed 3 bases and J shed 6 bases, with 9 bases lying between them. TCR beta sequencing covered blood CD8+ and CD4+ T cells. Negative isolation yielded the CD8+ and CD4+ T cells, while FACS enriched the TEMRA cells.

The material sequenced was CD8+ T cells from PBMCs. The chain uses TRBV7-9 and TRBJ2-1, with D perhaps TRBD2 (5 bases). The source of this sequence is a human donor with multiple sclerosis. CDR3 residues: CASSFGVGNEQFF. Here the CDR3 DNA reads TGTGCCAGCAGCTTCGGGGTGGGCAATGAGCAGTTCTTC.